These 10 T cell receptor beta chains originate from one sample sequenced in a study of blood T cell repertoires in COVID-19. TCRdb keeps only in-frame clones here, not all; method: immunoSEQ multiplex PCR. The sample holds about 380,000 clones; over 75% are singletons and the top ten take under 3%. Material for sequencing was PBMCs or T cells enriched from blood (not recorded which). The source of these receptors is a woman in her twenties or thirties who had recovered from COVID-19.

The chain carries TRBV12-3 or TRBV12-4 and TRBJ2-5; the D gene is possibly TRBD2 (6 bases). With 6 bases removed from V and 5 bases from J, the gap between germline ends came to 13 bases. The CDR3 covers 13 residues. CDR3 region: CASSQNGGETQYF. The CDR3 bases are TGTGCCAGCAGCCAGAACGGAGGGGAGACCCAGTACTTC.

The V and J genes are TRBV7-8 and TRBJ1-1, with D perhaps TRBD1 (6 bases). The V end lost 0 bases, the J end lost 5 bases, and 13 bases lay between the germline ends. Germline loops: CDR1 SGHVS, CDR2 FQNEAQ. The CDR3 has 15 amino acids. The CDR3 sequence: CASSLARGALTEAFF. As DNA, the CDR3 is TGTGCCAGCAGCTTAGCGCGGGGGGCGCTTACTGAAGCTTTCTTT. Looking up the rest from reference TRBV7-8 and TRBJ1-1 gives the full variable domain: GAGVSQSPRYKVAKRGQDVALRCDPISGHVSLFWYQQALGQGPEFLTYFQNEAQLDKSGLPSDRFFAERPEGSVSTLKIQRTQQEDSAVYLCASSLARGALTEAFFGQGTRLTVV.

The chain uses TRBV29-1 and TRBJ1-1, with TRBD1 as a possible D gene (5 bases). CDR1 and CDR2 (germline): SQVTM, ANQGSEA. V was pared by 5 bases and J by 4 bases, with 14 bases between. CDR3 length: 13 residues. The CDR3 region is CSVSPGYGTEAFF. The CDR3 nucleotides are TGCAGCGTTTCCCCAGGGTACGGCACTGAAGCTTTCTTT.

The chain has TRBV6-7 and TRBJ1-5; D not resolved. TRBV6-7 falls under the ORF class, with uncertain function. Trimming stripped 0 bases from V and 4 bases from J, with 16 bases between. The length of the CDR3 is 17 residues. CDR3 nucleotides: TGTGCCAGCAGTTACTCGATTGAAGGGAGGAAGAATCAGCCCCAGCATTTT. It codes for CASSYSIEGRKNQPQHF.

V is TRBV19 and J is TRBJ1-5; D is uncertain. Deletions cut 3 bases from V and 6 bases from J, with 6 bases between. Germline V CDR1 and CDR2: LNHDA, SQIVND (reference sequence). The CDR3 length is 12 residues. The CDR3 sequence is CASSIYRQPQHF. In DNA form, the CDR3 reads TGTGCCAGTAGTATCTACCGTCAGCCCCAGCATTTT.

This chain connects TRBV11-2 to TRBJ1-3; a possible D gene is TRBD1 (5 bases). CDR3 length: 16 amino acids. Germline CDR1 SGHAT, CDR2 FQNNGV. V was clipped by 4 bases and J by 4 bases, with 17 bases between them. The CDR3, as DNA: TGTGCCAGCAGCTCAGGTGGGCAGGGAAGAGGAAACACCATATATTTT. It specifies CASSSGGQGRGNTIYF.

The chain joins TRBV7-8 to TRBJ2-3; 9 positions agree with TRBD2. Per the germline V gene, CDR1 is SGHVS and CDR2 is FQNEAQ. V was pared by 3 bases and J by 6 bases, with 4 bases of the junction left unmatched. The CDR3 is 14 residues long. CDR3 in amino acids: CASSFSGGGDTQYF. The CDR3 bases are TGTGCCAGCAGCTTTAGCGGGGGAGGGGATACGCAGTATTTT. Drawing the rest from reference TRBV7-8 and TRBJ2-3, the complete variable domain is GAGVSQSPRYKVAKRGQDVALRCDPISGHVSLFWYQQALGQGPEFLTYFQNEAQLDKSGLPSDRFFAERPEGSVSTLKIQRTQQEDSAVYLCASSFSGGGDTQYFGPGTRLTVL.

The genes are TRBV7-9 and TRBJ1-2; 7 bases fit TRBD1. There are 13 residues in the CDR3. CDR1 and CDR2 (germline): SEHNR, FQNEAQ (reference sequence). The junction had 2 bases not matched to a gene; V was cut back by 4 bases and J by 3 bases. The CDR3 here is CASSYGTDYGYTF. The CDR3 nucleotides are TGTGCCAGCAGCTATGGGACAGACTATGGCTACACCTTC.

The chain combines TRBV2 with TRBJ2-3, with TRBD2 matching 8 bases. Germline V gives CDR1 SNHLY, CDR2 FYNNEI. This CDR3 contains 14 residues. V dropped 10 bases and J dropped 0; count of bases not matched to a gene: 6. This CDR3 is CANRTSSSTDTQYF. For the CDR3, the DNA is TGTGCCAACAGGACTAGCAGTAGCACAGATACGCAGTATTTT.

The V and J genes are TRBV23-1 and TRBJ2-7; D remains unclear. TRBV23-1 falls under the ORF class, with uncertain function. CDR3 length: 14 amino acids. The V and J ends lost 0 bases and 2 bases respectively, with 8 bases between them. CDR3 bases: TGCGCCAGCAGTCAATCACCCAGGACCTACGAGCAGTACTTC. Its protein product is CASSQSPRTYEQYF.